Below are 14 T cell receptor beta chains sequenced from a single sample in a study of PD-1 blockade in mismatch repair-deficient tumors. TCRdb keeps only in-frame clones here, not all; method: immunoSEQ multiplex PCR. The sample shows some 19,000 clones, around 80% of them seen only once. The sequenced sample was PBMCs, obtained 52 weeks after starting pembrolizumab. These receptors were collected from an adult with mismatch repair-deficient cancer.

The chain joins TRBV2 to TRBJ2-3, with unresolved D. The CDR3 contains 14 residues. Trimming left V 2 bases short and J 0 bases short, with 6 bases between. CDR1 SNHLY and CDR2 FYNNEI come from the germline V gene. The CDR3 loop reads CASSESTSTDTQYF. CDR3 nucleotide sequence: TGTGCCAGCAGTGAAAGTACTAGCACAGATACGCAGTATTTT.

This chain uses TRBV11-1 with TRBJ1-3; D is undetermined. Trimming stripped 1 base from V and 0 bases from J, with 13 bases between. The germline V gene encodes CDR1 SGHAT and CDR2 FQDESV (reference sequence). This CDR3 is built from 17 residues. The CDR3 DNA is TGTGCCAGCAGCTTAGACTCCCCCGGCGGCTCTGGAAACACCATATATTTT. Its protein product is CASSLDSPGGSGNTIYF.

This chain connects TRBV11-1 to TRBJ2-2; 10 bases agree with TRBD1. The CDR3 is made up of 17 amino acids. Per the germline V gene, CDR1 is SGHAT and CDR2 is FQDESV (reference sequence). Unmatched junction bases numbered 8, after V lost 4 bases and J lost 3 bases. CDR3 amino acids: CASSSVVGQGYTGELFF. CDR3 nucleotide sequence: TGTGCCAGCAGCTCGGTAGTGGGACAGGGGTACACCGGGGAGCTGTTTTTT.

This clone appeared a single time. The rearrangement uses TRBV7-8 and TRBJ2-5; 8 nucleotides match TRBD1. Germline V gene lookup returns CDR1 SGHVS and CDR2 FQNEAQ. The trim removed 3 bases at V and 5 bases at J, leaving 8 bases unmatched. This CDR3 comprises 15 residues. In DNA form, the CDR3 reads TGTGCCAGCAGCTTCAGACAGGGGCTCTGGGAGACCCAGTACTTC. Residues: CASSFRQGLWETQYF.

The J gene is TRBJ2-7, the V gene TRBV10-3; D unclear. The CDR3 spans 15 residues. V dropped 2 bases and J dropped 4 bases, with 15 bases sitting between them. The V gene's germline CDR1 is ENHRY and CDR2 SYGVKD. This CDR3 is CAISESRGEKYEQYF. The DNA for the CDR3 is TGTGCCATCAGTGAGAGTCGAGGAGAAAAGTACGAGCAGTACTTC.

The chain employs TRBV5-1 and TRBJ2-2; D perhaps matches TRBD1 (6 bases). Trimming removed 7 bases at V and 0 bases at J, with 10 bases between. This CDR3 is 14 amino acids long. The germline V gene has CDR1 SGHRS and CDR2 YFSETQ. The chain's CDR3 is CASQGTSNTGELFF. The DNA for the CDR3 is TGCGCCAGCCAGGGGACCTCGAACACCGGGGAGCTGTTTTTT. The complete variable domain, with remaining parts taken from reference TRBV5-1 and TRBJ2-2, reads KAGVTQTPRYLIKTRGQQVTLSCSPISGHRSVSWYQQTPGQGLQFLFEYFSETQRNKGNFPGRFSGRQFSNSRSEMNVSTLELGDSALYLCASQGTSNTGELFFGEGSRLTVL.

This clone was picked up one time. The chain recombines TRBV19 with TRBJ2-5; TRBD2 matches at 7 bases. The junction had 12 bases not matched to a gene; V was cut back by 4 bases and J by 4 bases. Germline-derived CDR1 and CDR2 are LNHDA and SQIVND (reference sequence). CDR3 length equals 16 residues. CDR3 protein: CASSTLLTSAAETQYF. The CDR3 DNA reads TGTGCCAGTAGTACCCTCCTTACTAGCGCCGCAGAGACCCAGTACTTC.

The chain joins TRBV5-1 to TRBJ1-6; D uncertain. V was shortened by 0 bases and J by 8 bases, with 6 bases between the two germline ends. The CDR3 is 13 residues long. Germline CDR1 reads SGHRS; CDR2 reads YFSETQ. CDR3 DNA sequence: TGCGCCAGCAGCTTGGTTCCCGATTCACCCCTCCACTTT. Translation gives CASSLVPDSPLHF.

The CDR3 loop reads CASSLAGGTMGDTQYF. The CDR3 DNA reads TGTGCCAGCAGCTTAGCGGGAGGAACAATGGGAGATACGCAGTATTTT. The V gene is TRBV7-2, the J gene TRBJ2-3; D might be TRBD2 (6 bases). The CDR3 loop spans 16 amino acids. From germline, CDR1 is SGHTA and CDR2 FQGNSA. Trimming removed 0 bases at V and 5 bases at J, with 15 bases between.

The chain uses TRBV6-1 and TRBJ2-5; 14 bases are shared with TRBD2. The CDR3 loop spans 14 amino acids. CDR1 and CDR2 (germline): MNHNS, SASEGT. V dropped 6 bases and J dropped 5; count of bases not matched to a gene: 2. Here the CDR3 reads CASSRTSGRETQYF. The DNA of the CDR3 is TGTGCCAGCAGCCGGACTAGCGGGAGGGAGACCCAGTACTTC.

Written as DNA, the CDR3 is TGTGCCAGCAGTTCAGCGGCCTCCGGCTACACCTTC. It specifies CASSSAASGYTF. V usage is TRBV27 and J usage is TRBJ1-2, with D uncertain. CDR3 length equals 12 residues. The V gene's germline CDR1 is MNHEY and CDR2 SMNVEV (reference sequence). Trimming stripped 4 bases from V and 8 bases from J, with 11 bases between.

V is TRBV4-2 and J is TRBJ1-6; the D is unclear. CDR1 is LGHNA and CDR2 is YNFKEQ in the germline V gene. With 0 bases removed from V and 9 bases from J, the gap between germline ends came to 12 bases. The CDR3 has 15 residues. The CDR3: CASSQEEGFGSPLHF. In DNA form, the CDR3 reads TGTGCCAGCAGCCAAGAGGAGGGCTTTGGTTCACCCCTCCACTTT.

The V and J genes are TRBV5-4 and TRBJ2-1; 12 nucleotides agree with TRBD2. With 4 bases clipped from V and 4 bases from J, the junction kept 9 bases outside the gene matches. The V gene's germline CDR1 is SGHNT and CDR2 YYREEE (reference sequence). The length of the CDR3 is 17 residues. CDR3 loop: CASSPSLAGGLYNEQFF. DNA for the CDR3: TGTGCCAGCAGCCCCTCACTAGCGGGAGGACTATACAATGAGCAGTTCTTC.

This chain links TRBV19 with TRBJ1-5, with TRBD1 identical over 10 bases. Germline V lookup: CDR1 LNHDA, CDR2 SQIVND (reference sequence). CDR3 length: 14 residues. After removal of 9 bases from V and 3 bases from J, the junction contained 5 bases not matched to a gene. CDR3: CASSGTGDNQPQHF. CDR3 nucleotide sequence: TGTGCCAGCTCCGGGACAGGGGACAATCAGCCCCAGCATTTT.